These T cell receptor beta chains were read from a single sample in a study of response to subunit inactivated influenza vaccine. TCRdb processed the RT-PCR reads anew with MiXCR; each CDR3 protein has one entry. The sample holds about 310,000 distinct CDR3 sequences; roughly 22% are singletons and the top ten take 10%. Sequencing was performed on PBMCs from blood, taken 21 months after vaccination. Receptor source: a man aged 45 to 70 who received an inactivated influenza vaccine. Each CDR3 is given with its conserved first and last residue. Fields, in order: J gene, D gene, clone size, V gene, CDR3 protein, CDR3 DNA. The D gene is left open where the match is weak. A row's size may be missing; if present it is once, few, many or a size class.

J: TRBJ2-2; D: NA; size: few; V: TRBV6-1; CDR3: CASRITSSGELFF; DNA: TGTGCCAGCAGGATCACTAGCTCCGGGGAGCTGTTTTTT
J: TRBJ1-3; D: NA; size: few; V: TRBV5-1; CDR3: CASSFSPIGDGNTIYF; DNA: TGCGCCAGCAGCTTTTCGCCGATAGGCGATGGAAACACCATATATTTT
J: TRBJ1-2; D: NA; size: NA; V: TRBV19; CDR3: CASRPAPEYRGYTF; DNA: TGTGCCAGTAGACCTGCTCCGGAGTATAGGGGCTACACCTTC
J: TRBJ1-1; D: NA; size: many; V: TRBV9; CDR3: CASSAGLERTEAFF; DNA: TGTGCCAGCAGCGCGGGGTTGGAGAGGACTGAAGCTTTCTTT
J: TRBJ2-1; D: TRBD2; size: few; V: TRBV13; CDR3: CASSLRGLAGNEQFF; DNA: TGTGCCAGCAGCTTACGTGGGCTAGCGGGGAATGAGCAGTTCTTC
J: TRBJ2-7; D: TRBD2; size: NA; V: TRBV7-2; CDR3: CASQNAGVAYEQYF; DNA: TGTGCCAGCCAGAATGCGGGGGTGGCCTACGAGCAGTACTTC
J: TRBJ1-4; D: TRBD1; size: NA; V: TRBV28; CDR3: CASSFGTGGREKLFF; DNA: TGTGCCAGCAGTTTCGGGACAGGGGGTCGGGAAAAACTGTTTTTT
J: TRBJ2-7; D: NA; size: few; V: TRBV4-3; CDR3: CASSRAWKTTGRNEQYF; DNA: TGCGCCAGCAGCCGCGCGTGGAAAACGACAGGGAGGAACGAGCAGTACTTC
J: TRBJ1-5; D: TRBD1; size: few; V: TRBV6-5; CDR3: CASSSFRDRGQPQHF; DNA: TGTGCCAGCAGTTCATTCCGGGACAGGGGCCAGCCCCAGCATTTT
J: TRBJ2-7; D: NA; size: NA; V: TRBV6-1; CDR3: CASSEGPITTYEQYF; DNA: TGTGCCAGCAGTGAGGGTCCGATAACGACCTACGAGCAGTACTTC
J: TRBJ2-1; D: NA; size: NA; V: TRBV27; CDR3: CASGSPLGVSYNEQFF; DNA: TGTGCCAGCGGATCACCATTGGGGGTCTCCTACAATGAGCAGTTCTTC
J: TRBJ2-6; D: NA; size: NA; V: TRBV6-2/TRBV6-3; CDR3: CASSYSRDRLGSRGANVLTF; DNA: TGTGCCAGCAGTTACTCGAGGGACAGACTAGGATCGCGTGGGGCCAACGTCCTGACTTTC
J: TRBJ1-2; D: NA; size: NA; V: TRBV27; CDR3: CASSLRKGSNYGYTF; DNA: TGTGCCAGCAGTTTAAGAAAAGGGTCCAACTATGGCTACACCTTC
J: TRBJ2-3; D: NA; size: NA; V: TRBV12-3/TRBV12-4; CDR3: CASSSLRDSTDTQYF; DNA: TGTGCCAGCAGTTCATTACGTGATAGCACAGATACGCAGTATTTT
J: TRBJ1-4; D: TRBD1; size: few; V: TRBV5-1; CDR3: CASSLTPQGANEKLFF; DNA: TGCGCCAGCAGCTTGACCCCACAGGGGGCTAATGAAAAACTGTTTTTT
J: TRBJ1-5; D: NA; size: many; V: TRBV4-1; CDR3: CASSQDRRGSQPQHF; DNA: TGCGCCAGCAGCCAAGATCGGAGGGGCTCTCAGCCCCAGCATTTT
J: TRBJ2-7; D: NA; size: few; V: TRBV20-1; CDR3: CSARDLDFHEQYF; DNA: TGCAGTGCTAGAGATCTGGATTTCCACGAGCAGTACTTC
J: TRBJ2-2; D: NA; size: NA; V: TRBV18; CDR3: CASSPGGTGELFF; DNA: TGTGCCAGCTCACCAGGGGGCACCGGGGAGCTGTTTTTT
J: TRBJ2-1; D: NA; size: NA; V: TRBV21-1; CDR3: CASSSIAGGDGSYNEQFF; DNA: TGTGCCAGCAGCTCTATAGCGGGAGGAGATGGTTCCTACAATGAGCAGTTCTTC
J: TRBJ2-1; D: NA; size: NA; V: TRBV6-6; CDR3: CASSTDGKQFF; DNA: TGTGCCAGCAGTACGGACGGGAAGCAGTTCTTC
J: TRBJ1-2; D: NA; size: NA; V: TRBV4-1; CDR3: CASSQEKNGYGYTF; DNA: TGCGCCAGCAGCCAAGAGAAAAATGGCTATGGCTACACCTTC
J: TRBJ2-5; D: NA; size: few; V: TRBV7-2; CDR3: CASSLLGLGETQYF; DNA: TGTGCCAGCAGCTTGCTGGGCCTTGGAGAGACCCAGTACTTC
J: TRBJ1-2; D: NA; size: NA; V: TRBV9; CDR3: CASSVEADNYGYTF; DNA: TGTGCCAGCAGCGTAGAAGCGGACAACTATGGCTACACCTTC
J: TRBJ2-1; D: TRBD2; size: few; V: TRBV4-3; CDR3: CASSRSGLGGFNEQFF; DNA: TGCGCCAGCAGCCGATCGGGACTAGGGGGGTTCAATGAGCAGTTCTTC
J: TRBJ1-3; D: NA; size: NA; V: TRBV19; CDR3: CASSKGTAARGNTIYF; DNA: TGTGCCAGTAGTAAAGGGACCGCTGCCAGGGGAAACACCATATATTTT
J: TRBJ1-6; D: TRBD1; size: few; V: TRBV20-1; CDR3: CSARGTGYNSPLHF; DNA: TGCAGTGCTAGAGGGACAGGGTATAATTCACCCCTCCACTTT
J: TRBJ2-5; D: NA; size: NA; V: TRBV29-1; CDR3: CSVEEAGTETQYF; DNA: TGCAGCGTTGAAGAGGCGGGGACCGAGACCCAGTACTTC
J: TRBJ2-7; D: NA; size: NA; V: TRBV20-1; CDR3: CSAREVRSSNYEQYF; DNA: TGCAGTGCTAGAGAAGTTCGAAGCAGTAACTACGAGCAGTACTTC
J: TRBJ1-6; D: NA; size: NA; V: TRBV4-2; CDR3: CASSPVLMVNPVGVYNSPLHF; DNA: TGTGCCAGCAGCCCTGTTCTCATGGTGAATCCCGTTGGAGTCTATAATTCACCCCTCCACTTT
J: TRBJ1-1; D: NA; size: NA; V: TRBV7-6; CDR3: CASSLVTGGVTEAFF; DNA: TGTGCCAGCAGCTTAGTTACGGGGGGTGTCACTGAAGCTTTCTTT
J: TRBJ2-7; D: NA; size: NA; V: TRBV20-1; CDR3: CSARVSSYEQYF; DNA: TGCAGTGCTAGAGTAAGCTCCTACGAGCAGTACTTC
J: TRBJ1-6; D: NA; size: NA; V: TRBV12-3/TRBV12-4; CDR3: CASSYIYSALHF; DNA: TGTGCCAGCAGTTATATCTATTCAGCCCTCCACTTT
J: TRBJ2-3; D: TRBD2; size: few; V: TRBV4-1; CDR3: CASSQEVRWGSGAPSTDTQYF; DNA: TGCGCCAGCAGCCAAGAGGTGAGGTGGGGCAGCGGGGCCCCTAGCACAGATACGCAGTATTTT
J: TRBJ2-2; D: TRBD1; size: few; V: TRBV10-3; CDR3: CAMGQGGGELFF; DNA: TGTGCCATGGGACAGGGTGGCGGGGAGCTGTTTTTT